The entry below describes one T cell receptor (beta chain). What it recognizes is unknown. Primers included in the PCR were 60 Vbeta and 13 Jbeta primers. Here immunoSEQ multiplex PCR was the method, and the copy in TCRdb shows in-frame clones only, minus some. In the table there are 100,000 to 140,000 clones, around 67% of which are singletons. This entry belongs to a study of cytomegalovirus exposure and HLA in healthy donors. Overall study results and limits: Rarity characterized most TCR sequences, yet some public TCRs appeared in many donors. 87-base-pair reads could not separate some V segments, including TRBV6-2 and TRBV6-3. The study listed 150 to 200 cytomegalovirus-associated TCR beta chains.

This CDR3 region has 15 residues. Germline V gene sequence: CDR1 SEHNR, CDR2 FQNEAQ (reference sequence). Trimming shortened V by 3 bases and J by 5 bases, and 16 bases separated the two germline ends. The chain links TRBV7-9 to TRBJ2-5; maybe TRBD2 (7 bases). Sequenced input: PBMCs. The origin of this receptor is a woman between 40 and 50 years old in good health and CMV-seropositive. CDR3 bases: TGTGCCAGCAGCTTGGAGGGGGGGAGGGGGGAGACCCAGTACTTC. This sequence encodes CASSLEGGRGETQYF.